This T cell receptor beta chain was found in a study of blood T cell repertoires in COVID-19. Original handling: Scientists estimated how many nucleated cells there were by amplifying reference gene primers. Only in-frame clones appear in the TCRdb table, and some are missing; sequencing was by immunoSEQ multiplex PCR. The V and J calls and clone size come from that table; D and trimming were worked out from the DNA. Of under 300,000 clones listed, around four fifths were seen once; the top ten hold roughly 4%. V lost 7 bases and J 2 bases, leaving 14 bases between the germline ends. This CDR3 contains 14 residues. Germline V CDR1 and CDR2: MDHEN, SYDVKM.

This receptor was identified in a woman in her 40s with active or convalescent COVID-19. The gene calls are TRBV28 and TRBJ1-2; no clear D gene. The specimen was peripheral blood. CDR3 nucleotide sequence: TGTGCCAGCATCAAGAGGGTCGCCAACTATGGCTACACCTTC. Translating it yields CASIKRVANYGYTF.